Listed here are 28 T cell receptor beta chains from one sample, sequenced in a study of T cells in Graves' hyperthyroidism and ophthalmopathy. TCR beta CDR3 sequences were amplified from RNA transcripts. When the TCR CDR3 underwent first-round RT-PCR, the HTBI primer set was used. One entry per CDR3 protein results from TCRdb running MiXCR on the multiplex PCR reads. The sample shows about 560,000 distinct CDR3 sequences, 13% to 15% of them seen only once. The material sequenced was blood. The receptors derive from a woman aged 40 to 50 with Graves' hyperthyroidism.

This clonotype has a count of ten or more. V and J are TRBV30 and TRBJ1-3, with no clear D. Germline V gives CDR1 GTSNPN, CDR2 SVGIG (reference sequence). V was pared by 2 bases and J by 4 bases, with 6 bases between. The CDR3 covers 12 residues. The CDR3 DNA reads as TGTGCCTGGAGTCCCTTAGGAAACACCATATATTTT. Protein product: CAWSPLGNTIYF. The full variable domain, rest sourced from reference TRBV30 and TRBJ1-3, is SQTIHQWPATLVQPVGSPLSLECTVEGTSNPNLYWYRQAAGRGLQLLFYSVGIGQISSEVPQNLSASRPQDRQFILSSKKLLLSDSGFYLCAWSPLGNTIYFGEGSWLTVV.

In its sample, this clonotype was seen a few times. This chain links TRBV28 with TRBJ1-5; D unresolved. The V end was cut by 2 bases, the J end by 6 bases, with 5 bases between. This CDR3 comprises 12 residues. The germline V gene encodes CDR1 MDHEN and CDR2 SYDVKM. CDR3 sequence reads: CASSLLSQPQHF. CDR3 nucleotides: TGTGCCAGCAGTTTACTAAGTCAGCCCCAGCATTTT.

In its sample, this clonotype was seen many times. V is TRBV2 and J is TRBJ1-5, with D possibly being TRBD1 (6 bases). This CDR3 has 15 residues. Trimming took off 6 bases at V and 2 bases at J, with 14 bases between the two ends. From germline, CDR1 is SNHLY and CDR2 FYNNEI. CDR3 sequence: CASSQDRARNQPQHF. DNA of the CDR3: TGTGCCAGCAGCCAGGACAGAGCCCGCAATCAGCCCCAGCATTTT.

Many counts were recorded for this clonotype. V and J are TRBV5-5 and TRBJ2-7, with D maybe TRBD2 (5 bases). Germline V CDR1 and CDR2: SGHKS, YYEKEE (reference sequence). The ends were cut back, 0 bases at V and 1 base at J, with 11 bases in the middle. This CDR3 has 15 amino acids. The DNA for the CDR3 is TGTGCCAGCAGCTTGGCGGCTAGCTCTTCCTACGAGCAGTACTTC. Its protein is CASSLAASSSYEQYF.

The chain employs TRBV9 and TRBJ2-1, with 7 bases fitting TRBD2. The CDR3 consists of 14 residues. V dropped 1 base and J dropped 4; count of bases not matched to a gene: 2. The germline gives CDR1 SGDLS, CDR2 YYNGEE. DNA of the CDR3: TGTGCCAGCAGCGTATGGGAGGGATACAATGAGCAGTTCTTC. Translating gives CASSVWEGYNEQFF.

Worth noting for this clonotype: A much larger clonotype is one base distant, so this may be a read error. V and J are TRBV7-9 and TRBJ2-2; D is possibly TRBD1 or TRBD2 (6 bases each). Germline V gene data show CDR1 as SEHNR and CDR2 as FQNEAQ (reference sequence). V dropped 4 bases and J dropped 3 bases, with 12 bases sitting between them. CDR3 length: 15 residues. DNA for the CDR3: TGTGCCAGCAGCTGCGCGGGACAAGACACCGGGGAGCTGTTTTTT. The encoded protein is CASSCAGQDTGELFF.

The rearrangement uses TRBV19 and TRBJ1-2; D possibly corresponds to TRBD1 (5 bases). Germline CDR1 is LNHDA and CDR2 is SQIVND (reference sequence). The CDR3 runs 14 residues. V was pared by 10 bases and J by 4 bases, with 19 bases between. CDR3 in amino acids: CATLDRALPYGYTF. DNA for the CDR3: TGTGCCACCTTAGACAGAGCCCTACCCTATGGCTACACCTTC.

The chain combines TRBV28 with TRBJ1-3; 9 bases align to TRBD1. There are 17 residues in the CDR3. Germline loops: CDR1 MDHEN, CDR2 SYDVKM. J lost 1 base, V lost 0 bases, and 4 bases had no gene match. DNA for the CDR3: TGTGCCAGCAGTTTATGGGGGACAGGGTCGTCTGGAAACACCATATATTTT. This sequence encodes CASSLWGTGSSGNTIYF.

This clonotype has only a few counts. The V gene is TRBV6-1, the J gene TRBJ1-2, with TRBD1 identical over 8 bases. Germline V gene sequence: CDR1 MNHNS, CDR2 SASEGT. Trimming cost V 6 bases and J 4 bases; bases outside gene matches: 1. This CDR3 comprises 12 residues. In DNA, the CDR3 is TGTGCCAGCAGAACAGGGGGCTATGGCTACACCTTC. Amino acids: CASRTGGYGYTF.

V gene TRBV20-1 combines with J gene TRBJ2-1; 7 bases match TRBD2. The CDR3 has 14 amino acids. Per the germline V gene, CDR1 is DFQATT and CDR2 is SNEGSKA (reference sequence). V lost 3 bases and J lost 4; bases outside the gene matches: 6. CDR3 in DNA: TGCAGTGCTAGGACTAGCCGACTTTACAATGAGCAGTTCTTC. Translating gives CSARTSRLYNEQFF.

The table lists this clonotype with many counts. J is TRBJ2-3 and V is TRBV7-9; the D gene could be TRBD1 or TRBD2 (5 bases each). Deletions cut 2 bases from V and 6 bases from J, with 15 bases between. This CDR3 contains 15 residues. The germline V gene encodes CDR1 SEHNR and CDR2 FQNEAQ (reference sequence). DNA for the CDR3: TGTGCCAGCAGCTTATTCGGTGGGGACGAGGATACGCAGTATTTT. It specifies CASSLFGGDEDTQYF.

At least ten counts were recorded for this clonotype. The V gene is TRBV18, the J gene TRBJ1-1; D call uncertain. CDR3 length: 17 residues. Per germline, CDR1 KGHSH and CDR2 LQKENI. Trimming pared 2 bases from V and 1 base from J, leaving 17 bases between. The CDR3 loop is CASSPGPVRHKNTEAFF. The CDR3 coding sequence is TGTGCCAGCTCACCAGGGCCCGTGCGACACAAGAACACTGAAGCTTTCTTT.

This clonotype has a count of ten or more. V usage is TRBV12-3 or TRBV12-4 and J usage is TRBJ2-1; unclear D gene. CDR3 length: 12 amino acids. The V gene lost 3 bases and the J gene lost 8 bases, with 8 bases spanning the gap. The CDR3 loop reads CASSFWEDEQFF. For the CDR3, the DNA is TGTGCCAGCAGTTTTTGGGAAGATGAGCAGTTCTTC.

This clonotype was seen ten or more times. The chain couples TRBV5-8 to TRBJ1-2; 10 nucleotides agree with TRBD1. The CDR3 has 14 amino acids. V lost 0 bases, J lost 8 bases, and 4 bases stayed unmatched. Germline V gene data show CDR1 as SGHTS and CDR2 as YDEGEE. The CDR3 protein is CASSLGGQGLGYTF. The CDR3 DNA reads TGTGCCAGCAGCTTGGGGGGACAGGGGTTGGGCTACACCTTC.

The chain links TRBV6-1 to TRBJ2-3; TRBD1 matches 10 bases. V trimming: 7 bases; J trimming: 3 bases; junction bases outside the gene matches: 7. This CDR3 contains 15 residues. The germline CDR1 and CDR2 sequences are MNHNS and SASEGT. The CDR3 DNA is TGTGCCAGCATTTCCGGGACAGGGGAAACAGATACGCAGTATTTT. Translation: CASISGTGETDTQYF.

This clonotype was seen a few times. This sequence joins TRBV7-9 and TRBJ2-7, with TRBD1 identical over 9 bases. This CDR3 is built from 15 residues. Germline trimming cut 0 bases from V and 5 bases from J; bases unmatched to any gene: 5. Germline lookup yields CDR1 SEHNR and CDR2 FQNEAQ (reference sequence). CDR3 sequence reads: CASSLAGGQGNEQYF. CDR3 coding DNA: TGTGCCAGCAGCTTAGCAGGGGGACAGGGAAACGAGCAGTACTTC.

As concerns this clonotype: This clone may be a read error of a much larger clone one base away. CDR3 region: CSAGTPLMNTEAFF. The CDR3 nucleotides read TGCAGTGCCGGCACACCCCTTATGAACACTGAAGCTTTCTTT. The rearrangement uses TRBV20-1 and TRBJ1-1; D is uncertain. Germline CDR1 and CDR2: DFQATT and SNEGSKA (reference sequence). V dropped 6 bases and J dropped 0 bases, with 14 bases sitting between them. The CDR3 sequence is 14 residues long.

Only a few counts were recorded for this clonotype. The chain is built from TRBV5-4 and TRBJ1-1, with 10 bases identical to TRBD1. With V trimmed by 4 bases and J by 3 bases, 9 bases remained unmatched. Germline-derived CDR1 and CDR2 are SGHNT and YYREEE (reference sequence). The CDR3 has 16 residues. Here the CDR3 reads CASSTTGGVGHTEAFF. CDR3 DNA: TGTGCCAGCAGCACGACAGGGGGCGTAGGTCACACTGAAGCTTTCTTT.

This clonotype was found many times. The chain has TRBV2 and TRBJ2-7, with 13 bases identical to TRBD2. J lost 5 bases, V lost 5 bases, and 12 bases had no gene match. The CDR3 totals 17 residues. The germline V gene encodes CDR1 SNHLY and CDR2 FYNNEI. For the CDR3, the DNA is TGTGCCAGCAGTAAGGGACTAGCGGGACCGCGGGACGACGAGCAGTACTTC. It translates to CASSKGLAGPRDDEQYF. The full variable domain, its missing parts supplied by reference TRBV2 and TRBJ2-7, is EPEVTQTPSHQVTQMGQEVILRCVPISNHLYFYWYRQILGQKVEFLVSFYNNEISEKSEIFDDQFSVERPDGSNFTLKIRSTKLEDSAMYFCASSKGLAGPRDDEQYFGPGTRLTVT.

This clonotype was found a few times. The gene calls are TRBV2 and TRBJ2-7; TRBD1 aligns across 7 bases. The trim removed 7 bases at V and 3 bases at J, leaving 12 bases unmatched. Per the germline V gene, CDR1 is SNHLY and CDR2 is FYNNEI. The CDR3 has 15 residues. CDR3 nucleotide sequence: TGTGCCAGCAAACGGGACAGCACAATCCTCTACGAGCAGTACTTC. Translating gives CASKRDSTILYEQYF.

The chain carries TRBV24-1 and TRBJ2-1; 14 bases map to TRBD2. Trimming removed 4 bases from V and 8 bases from J; junction bases left unmatched: 6. This CDR3 is 16 amino acids long. The germline V gene encodes CDR1 KGHDR and CDR2 SFDVKD. The CDR3 is CATSDPGLAGGYEQFF. DNA of the CDR3: TGTGCCACCAGTGACCCCGGACTAGCGGGAGGATATGAGCAGTTCTTC.

In its sample, this clonotype was seen many times. The rearrangement links TRBV11-2 to TRBJ1-5, with a weak D call TRBD1 (6 bases). CDR1 is SGHAT and CDR2 is FQNNGV in the germline V gene. The CDR3 spans 14 residues. Trimming left V 0 bases short and J 7 bases short, with 10 bases between. In nucleotides, the CDR3 is TGTGCCAGCAGCTTAGAGGGGGGGCGGCAGCCCCAGCATTTT. This gives the protein CASSLEGGRQPQHF.

This clonotype showed up many times. The V gene is TRBV20-1, the J gene TRBJ2-1; the match to TRBD2 covers 11 bases. CDR1 is DFQATT, CDR2 SNEGSKA, per germline (reference sequence). The CDR3 loop spans 13 amino acids. The CDR3: CSNGLAGLNEQFF. CDR3 DNA: TGCAGCAACGGACTAGCGGGCCTCAATGAGCAGTTCTTC.

The table lists this clonotype with many counts. The chain has TRBV30 and TRBJ1-1; D is perhaps TRBD1 (6 bases). There are 11 residues in the CDR3. CDR1 is GTSNPN, CDR2 SVGIG, per germline (reference sequence). CDR3 nucleotide sequence: TGTGCTCGCCGGGACACCGGCGGGGCTTTCTTT. Protein sequence: CARRDTGGAFF.

This clonotype was observed many times. The chain carries TRBV12-3 or TRBV12-4 and TRBJ1-2; maybe TRBD1 (6 bases). The CDR3 runs to 14 residues. V shed 3 bases and J shed 9 bases, with 17 bases lying between them. The CDR3 nucleotides are TGTGCCAGCAGTTTGTCTGAGGGGGGGCGTAGCTACACCTTC. It codes for CASSLSEGGRSYTF.

This clonotype was seen ten or more times. The chain is built from TRBV30 and TRBJ2-6; tentative D call: TRBD1 (5 bases). V lost 2 bases, J lost 1 base, and 6 bases lay in between. Germline V gene sequence: CDR1 GTSNPN, CDR2 SVGIG (reference sequence). There are 14 residues in the CDR3. CDR3 DNA: TGTGCCTGGAGTCCAGGGTCTGGGGCCAACGTCCTGACTTTC. Protein product: CAWSPGSGANVLTF. Using reference TRBV30 and TRBJ2-6 for the parts outside the CDR3, the full variable domain is SQTIHQWPATLVQPVGSPLSLECTVEGTSNPNLYWYRQAAGRGLQLLFYSVGIGQISSEVPQNLSASRPQDRQFILSSKKLLLSDSGFYLCAWSPGSGANVLTFGAGSRLTVL.

This clonotype was seen a handful of times. The chain employs TRBV7-9 and TRBJ1-4, with 8 bases matching TRBD1. Germline V CDR1 and CDR2: SEHNR, FQNEAQ (reference sequence). The CDR3 extends over 14 amino acids. J gave up 5 bases and V 4 bases, and 3 bases lay outside the gene matches. The CDR3: CASSSGGWNEKLFF. CDR3 bases: TGTGCCAGCAGCTCAGGGGGCTGGAATGAAAAACTGTTTTTT.

This clonotype was detected ten times or more. J is TRBJ2-7 and V is TRBV6-2 or TRBV6-3; D is tentatively TRBD1 or TRBD2 (6 bases each). Germline values: CDR1 MNHEY, CDR2 SVGEGT. V gave up 3 bases and J gave up 2 bases, with 20 bases separating them. The CDR3 contains 17 residues. The CDR3 nucleotides are TGTGCCAGCAGTTATCCTATTGCGGGGACACTCACCTACGAGCAGTACTTC. It is translated as CASSYPIAGTLTYEQYF.